This T cell receptor beta chain emerged from a study of OX40 agonist ivuxolimab in advanced cancers. Patients who had autoimmune disease history or got systemic immunosuppression were left out. The repertoire was sequenced with immunoSEQ multiplex PCR; TCRdb's copy has only in-frame clones and lacks some. Here the sample spans tens of thousands of clones, 88% being singletons. About this clone: Its target is unknown.

Points from the study as a whole: No determination was made of the antigen specificity of the expanded peripheral T cells. Compared with others, partial responders at 0.1-3.0 mg/kg displayed clonal expansion among the lowest. The study observed clonal expansion of CD4+ and CD8+ blood T cells by week 6 at 0.1 to 3.0 mg/kg.

Trimming pared 3 bases from V and 0 bases from J, leaving 11 bases between. Per germline, CDR1 MNHNS and CDR2 SASEGT. The length of the CDR3 is 16 residues. Source: CD4+ or CD8+ T cells sorted from blood, taken in a trial of the OX40 agonist ivuxolimab. The receptor was derived from an adult with an advanced solid tumor such as melanoma, head and neck, liver or kidney cancer. The chain combines TRBV6-1 with TRBJ2-2; D gene ambiguous. The CDR3 reads CASSDHPQPNTGELFF. In nucleotides, the CDR3 is TGTGCCAGCAGTGACCATCCACAGCCGAACACCGGGGAGCTGTTTTTT.